Listed here are 12 T cell receptor beta chains from one sample, sequenced in a study of blood T cell repertoires in COVID-19. Some clones are missing from TCRdb's copy, which holds only in-frame ones; the method was immunoSEQ multiplex PCR. The sample has some 370,000 clones; around 87% are singletons. Sequencing input: peripheral blood. Receptors originate from a woman aged 25 to 39 with COVID-19, enrolled during active disease.

The genes are TRBV19 and TRBJ2-1, with D possibly TRBD1 on 5 matching bases. The CDR3 has 16 amino acids. V gave up 3 bases and J gave up 4 bases, with 16 bases separating them. Germline loops: CDR1 LNHDA, CDR2 SQIVND (reference sequence). CDR3 DNA sequence: TGTGCCAGTAGTATGAATCCAGGGTCCAATTACAATGAGCAGTTCTTC. Protein product: CASSMNPGSNYNEQFF.

The chain uses TRBV28 and TRBJ1-2; D perhaps matches TRBD1 (6 bases). The V gene lost 7 bases and the J gene lost 8 bases, with 23 bases spanning the gap. The germline V gene encodes CDR1 MDHEN and CDR2 SYDVKM. This CDR3 comprises 15 residues. The CDR3 is CASKREGEHPKGYTF. The CDR3, as DNA: TGTGCCAGCAAGCGGGAGGGGGAGCACCCTAAAGGCTACACCTTC.

This chain uses TRBV7-2 with TRBJ2-6; 7 bases are shared with TRBD2. V was pared by 2 bases and J by 5 bases, with 6 bases of the junction left unmatched. The CDR3 spans 16 residues. Germline V lookup: CDR1 SGHTA, CDR2 FQGNSA. In nucleotides, the CDR3 is TGTGCCAGCAGCTTATCGAGCGGGACTTGGGCCAACGTCCTGACTTTC. Translating gives CASSLSSGTWANVLTF.

This chain links TRBV5-6 with TRBJ2-1; D perhaps matches TRBD2 (6 bases). CDR3 length equals 15 residues. Germline V gene sequence: CDR1 SGHDT, CDR2 YYEEEE. V lost 4 bases to trimming and J lost 4 bases, with 15 bases between them. The CDR3 sequence: CASSRDWGIYNEQFF. CDR3 coding DNA: TGTGCCAGCAGCCGGGACTGGGGGATTTACAATGAGCAGTTCTTC.

With respect to this clone: Other nucleotide sequences in the sample specify the same CDR3. The gene calls are TRBV9 and TRBJ2-1; 8 bases fit TRBD2. Germline V CDR1 and CDR2: SGDLS, YYNGEE. This CDR3 has 15 residues. V shed 1 base and J 0 bases; nucleotides not matched to a gene: 0. CDR3 DNA sequence: TGTGCCAGCAGCGTAAGCGGGAGCTCCTACAATGAGCAGTTCTTC. Protein product: CASSVSGSSYNEQFF. The whole variable domain, filled in from reference TRBV9 and TRBJ2-1, reads DSGVTQTPKHLITATGQRVTLRCSPRSGDLSVYWYQQSLDQGLQFLIQYYNGEERAKGNILERFSAQQFPDLHSELNLSSLELGDSALYFCASSVSGSSYNEQFFGPGTRLTVL.

This chain uses TRBV5-7 with TRBJ1-1; 8 bases fit TRBD1. TRBV5-7 counts as an open reading frame of uncertain function. With V trimmed by 4 bases and J by 3 bases, 8 bases remained unmatched. This CDR3 is 15 amino acids long. CDR3 in DNA: TGTGCCAGCAGCCCGGACAGGGTGCTCGACACTGAAGCTTTCTTT. It yields the protein CASSPDRVLDTEAFF.

The chain carries TRBV7-2 and TRBJ2-2, with D perhaps TRBD2 (5 bases). V lost 5 bases, J lost 4 bases, and 8 bases lay in between. The CDR3 extends over 13 amino acids. Per germline, CDR1 SGHTA and CDR2 FQGNSA. The CDR3 is CASSPLGTGELFF. The CDR3 DNA sequence: TGTGCCAGCAGCCCACTAGGCACCGGGGAGCTGTTTTTT.

This chain links TRBV10-3 with TRBJ2-7; TRBD1 might be the D (6 bases). V lost 10 bases to trimming and J lost 1 base, with 11 bases between them. The CDR3 has 12 amino acids. Germline CDR1 and CDR2: ENHRY and SYGVKD. Here the CDR3 DNA reads TGTGCCACCCGGGACAATTCCTACGAGCAGTACTTC. Its translation is CATRDNSYEQYF.

Points on this clone: Other DNA sequences in the sample encode the same CDR3. The V gene is TRBV9, the J gene TRBJ2-7; 10 positions match TRBD1. V shed 4 bases and J 2 bases; nucleotides not matched to a gene: 3. Germline values: CDR1 SGDLS, CDR2 YYNGEE. The length of the CDR3 is 14 residues. Here the CDR3 reads CASSPGQGAYEQYF. The CDR3 nucleotides are TGTGCCAGCAGCCCCGGACAGGGGGCCTACGAGCAGTACTTC.

The gene calls are TRBV7-9 and TRBJ2-7; 8 positions agree with TRBD2. Germline V lookup: CDR1 SEHNR, CDR2 FQNEAQ (reference sequence). CDR3 length equals 15 residues. With 5 bases clipped from V and 6 bases from J, the junction kept 12 bases outside the gene matches. CDR3 loop: CASSASVSGTSEQYF. The CDR3 nucleotides read TGTGCCAGCAGCGCATCAGTGAGCGGGACTAGCGAGCAGTACTTC.

This chain uses TRBV30 with TRBJ2-2; 11 bases line up with TRBD2. The CDR3 is made up of 18 amino acids. Unmatched junction bases numbered 15, after V lost 3 bases and J lost 6 bases. CDR1 GTSNPN and CDR2 SVGIG come from the germline V gene (reference sequence). CDR3 nucleotide sequence: TGTGCCTGGAGAAGGTTAGCGGGAGGGCCCCTACGGGCCGGGGAGCTGTTTTTT. It codes for CAWRRLAGGPLRAGELFF.

This clone was recorded once. This chain uses TRBV27 with TRBJ2-7, with 13 bases identical to TRBD2. The CDR3 extends over 16 amino acids. J was trimmed by 4 bases and V by 2 bases; bases with no gene match: 5. In germline, CDR1 is MNHEY, CDR2 SMNVEV (reference sequence). The CDR3 DNA reads as TGTGCCAGCAGTTTAGGACTAGCGGGAGAATTGTACGAGCAGTACTTC. It specifies CASSLGLAGELYEQYF.